Sequencing of this TCR beta chain was carried out in a study of graft-versus-host responses after intestinal transplantation. The wider study: Multivisceral, liver-intestinal, or isolated intestinal grafts were transplanted into recipients. Following induction with anti-thymocyte globulin, all recipients were given tacrolimus and steroids for about three years. Study results and limitations: GvH clones turned up in recipient marrow; some had shown up first in ileum or blood. Subjects displaying graft-donor T cell macrochimerism possessed elevated graft-versus-host to host-versus-graft clonal ratios inside allografts.

Using immunoSEQ multiplex PCR, the repertoire was profiled, and TCRdb retains in-frame clones only, with some absent. Counted here are fewer than 90,000 clones, about 94% occurring once; the ten biggest clones make up about 0.2%. The CDR3 runs 15 residues. V was shortened by 4 bases and J by 6 bases, with 18 bases between the two germline ends. Germline V gene sequence: CDR1 SGHVS, CDR2 FQNEAQ. As regards this clone: Its antigen is unidentified.

The chain has TRBV7-8 and TRBJ1-1, with D maybe TRBD1 (6 bases). The sample in question was unstimulated CD4+ T cells sorted from spleen or lymph node cells, obtained before transplant. This receptor was identified in a human donor who was the organ donor for an intestinal transplant. The CDR3, as DNA: TGTGCCAGCAGCTCCAGGGGAAGAAGTGGCGCTGAAGCTTTCTTT. Encoded protein: CASSSRGRSGAEAFF.